The 25 T cell receptor beta chains in this list originate from one sample, sequenced in a study of early T cells in non-severe SARS-CoV-2 infection. TCRdb re-called the 5' RACE reads through MiXCR, storing one row per CDR3 protein. The sample includes 65,000 to 75,000 distinct CDR3 sequences, roughly 10% seen only once; the top ten take about 4.1%. Material for sequencing was whole blood. These receptors originate from an adult who was a healthcare worker with PCR-confirmed SARS-CoV-2 infection or an uninfected control (not recorded which).

There are many counts of this clonotype. The chain combines TRBV19 with TRBJ1-5, with D perhaps matching TRBD1 (6 bases). V was cut by 7 bases and J by 4 bases, with 17 bases left in between. CDR3 length equals 15 residues. The germline CDR1 and CDR2 sequences are LNHDA and SQIVND (reference sequence). The CDR3 nucleotides read TGTGCCAGTAATCCGAGACGGGACAATAATCAGCCCCAGCATTTT. This codes for CASNPRRDNNQPQHF.

The genes are TRBV29-1 and TRBJ2-1; D is possibly TRBD1 (5 bases). Trimming took off 7 bases at V and 4 bases at J, with 8 bases between the two ends. CDR3 length: 11 amino acids. Germline-derived CDR1 and CDR2 are SQVTM and ANQGSEA. CDR3 nucleotide sequence: TGCAGCGGGGGCCAATACAATGAGCAGTTCTTC. Translation: CSGGQYNEQFF.

This clonotype was seen a few times. This chain connects TRBV7-2 to TRBJ2-1; unclear D gene. The CDR3 runs to 15 residues. From germline, CDR1 is SGHTA and CDR2 FQGNSA. V was clipped by 2 bases and J by 0 bases, with 8 bases between them. CDR3 DNA: TGTGCCAGCAGCTTACAGCGACGCTCCTACAATGAGCAGTTCTTC. It codes for CASSLQRRSYNEQFF.

The table lists this clonotype with many counts. The rearrangement links TRBV7-2 to TRBJ2-5; 8 positions match TRBD2. With 1 base clipped from V and 2 bases from J, the junction kept 3 bases outside the gene matches. Germline CDR1 is SGHTA and CDR2 is FQGNSA. The CDR3 runs 15 residues. CDR3 nucleotide sequence: TGTGCCAGCAGCTTAGTATCTAGCGGGCAAGAGACCCAGTACTTC. Residues: CASSLVSSGQETQYF.

V and J are TRBV12-3 or TRBV12-4 and TRBJ2-1, with 12 bases that match TRBD2. CDR3 length: 17 amino acids. V was clipped by 5 bases and J by 9 bases; unmatched bases: 14. CDR3 DNA: TGTGCCAGCAGTATCCGGCGACTAGCGGGAGTACTTGGTGAGCAGTTCTTC. It codes for CASSIRRLAGVLGEQFF.

This rearrangement joins TRBV3-1 to TRBJ1-6; D is uncertain. Between the trimmed V and J ends, which lost 1 base and 10 bases, there was a span of 14 bases. CDR1 and CDR2 from the germline V gene are LGHDT and YNNKEL (reference sequence). CDR3 length equals 15 residues. CDR3 bases: TGTGCCAGCAGCCAAGGGCGAATATCGAGCTCACCCCTCCACTTT. Protein sequence: CASSQGRISSSPLHF.

This clonotype was seen ten or more times. This sequence joins TRBV4-1 and TRBJ1-5; no reliable D call. Germline V gene data show CDR1 as MGHRA and CDR2 as YSYEKL. Trimming stripped 0 bases from V and 1 base from J, with 4 bases between. This CDR3 has 14 residues. The CDR3 DNA follows: TGCGCCAGCAGCCAAGATCCGAGCAATCAGCCCCAGCATTTT. Its translation: CASSQDPSNQPQHF.

This clonotype has just a few counts. The CDR3 reads CAWSVPGNQPQHF. The CDR3 coding sequence is TGTGCCTGGAGTGTACCGGGCAATCAGCCCCAGCATTTT. The gene calls are TRBV30 and TRBJ1-5; D is ambiguous. The CDR3 extends over 13 amino acids. V was trimmed by 0 bases and J by 2 bases, leaving 5 bases between them. Per germline, CDR1 GTSNPN and CDR2 SVGIG (reference sequence).

The chain couples TRBV27 to TRBJ2-3, with D possibly matching TRBD2 (6 bases). V lost 5 bases and J lost 7, with 19 bases in between. The CDR3 contains 15 residues. Germline CDR1 is MNHEY and CDR2 is SMNVEV (reference sequence). CDR3 bases: TGTGCCAGCAGTATCTGGACGGGGGTAGTAAATACGCAGTATTTT. It translates to CASSIWTGVVNTQYF.

This clonotype was detected many times. The genes are TRBV15 and TRBJ2-3, with 7 bases aligning to TRBD2. The CDR3 has 18 residues. Germline-derived CDR1 and CDR2 are LNHNV and YYDKDF (reference sequence). V trimming: 1 base; J trimming: 1 base; junction bases outside the gene matches: 11. The CDR3: CATSRGSTGGWGTDTQYF. The CDR3 DNA reads as TGTGCCACCAGCAGAGGTTCCACGGGGGGATGGGGCACAGATACGCAGTATTTT.

This clonotype appeared many times. The V and J genes are TRBV6-1 and TRBJ2-2, with D perhaps TRBD1 or TRBD2 (5 bases each). This CDR3 region has 17 residues. Trimming pared 3 bases from V and 5 bases from J, leaving 19 bases between. Germline V lookup: CDR1 MNHNS, CDR2 SASEGT. CDR3 sequence: CASSDGWWGIRTGELFF. The DNA of the CDR3 is TGTGCCAGCAGTGATGGCTGGTGGGGGATTCGAACCGGGGAGCTGTTTTTT.

This chain joins TRBV30 and TRBJ2-7; 7 positions match TRBD2. CDR1 is GTSNPN and CDR2 is SVGIG in the germline V gene (reference sequence). V was clipped by 5 bases and J by 0 bases; unmatched bases: 4. This CDR3 contains 13 residues. CDR3 residues: CAWGREASYEQYF. DNA for the CDR3: TGTGCCTGGGGACGGGAGGCCTCCTACGAGCAGTACTTC.

This clonotype has a count of ten or more. This chain joins TRBV29-1 and TRBJ2-3, with D possibly matching TRBD2 (6 bases). V was pared by 6 bases and J by 2 bases, with 9 bases between. The CDR3 spans 12 residues. Germline assignment: CDR1 SQVTM and CDR2 ANQGSEA. The CDR3, as DNA: TGCAGCGTGGGGGACTTCACAGATACGCAGTATTTT. It is translated as CSVGDFTDTQYF.

This clonotype was detected many times. The J gene is TRBJ2-7, the V gene TRBV20-1; 12 bases match TRBD2. V was clipped by 7 bases and J by 2 bases; unmatched bases: 6. This CDR3 contains 14 residues. Germline CDR1 is DFQATT and CDR2 is SNEGSKA (reference sequence). The CDR3 DNA sequence: TGCAGTGTAACCGGACTAGCGGGGACCTACGAGCAGTACTTC. Encoded protein: CSVTGLAGTYEQYF.

The chain employs TRBV11-2 and TRBJ2-3; TRBD2 matches at 7 bases. From germline, CDR1 is SGHAT and CDR2 FQNNGV. J gave up 2 bases and V 1 base, and 3 bases lay outside the gene matches. The CDR3 is made up of 15 amino acids. The CDR3 nucleotides read TGTGCCAGCAGCTTAGCGGCGGGAGTCACAGATACGCAGTATTTT. This sequence encodes CASSLAAGVTDTQYF.

The genes are TRBV2 and TRBJ1-4, with TRBD1 as a possible D gene (5 bases). CDR3 length equals 15 residues. Trimming took off 6 bases at V and 3 bases at J, with 14 bases between the two ends. CDR1 is SNHLY and CDR2 is FYNNEI in the germline V gene. The CDR3 here is CASRPQGAANEKLFF. CDR3 DNA: TGTGCCAGCAGGCCCCAGGGCGCGGCTAATGAAAAACTGTTTTTT.

V is TRBV3-1 and J is TRBJ2-7, with 8 bases matching TRBD2. Germline V gives CDR1 LGHDT, CDR2 YNNKEL (reference sequence). The CDR3 spans 14 residues. J lost 1 base, V lost 3 bases, and 2 bases had no gene match. The CDR3 DNA reads TGTGCCAGCAGCCAGACTAGCGCATCCTACGAGCAGTACTTC. Protein sequence: CASSQTSASYEQYF.

This clonotype was observed many times. The genes are TRBV29-1 and TRBJ2-1; a possible D gene is TRBD1 (6 bases). V lost 3 bases and J lost 6, with 9 bases in between. Germline assignment: CDR1 SQVTM and CDR2 ANQGSEA. The CDR3 extends over 12 amino acids. The CDR3: CSVEARGNEQFF. CDR3 coding DNA: TGCAGCGTTGAGGCCAGGGGCAATGAGCAGTTCTTC.

The CDR3 bases are TGTGCCAGCAGCGTAATGGGCGTCCCGAATGAGCAGTTCTTC. Amino acids: CASSVMGVPNEQFF. The rearrangement joins TRBV9 to TRBJ2-1; no definite D call. V was shortened by 1 base and J by 7 bases, with 12 bases between the two germline ends. The CDR3 length is 14 residues. Germline assignment: CDR1 SGDLS and CDR2 YYNGEE.

The chain employs TRBV7-9 and TRBJ2-7; 8 bases are a match to TRBD1. V shed 2 bases, J shed 1 base, and the junction held 7 bases outside the gene matches. CDR1 SEHNR and CDR2 FQNEAQ come from the germline V gene (reference sequence). The CDR3 extends over 16 amino acids. CDR3: CASSLSPTGVSYEQYF. The CDR3 bases are TGTGCCAGCAGCTTATCGCCGACAGGGGTGTCCTACGAGCAGTACTTC.

At least ten counts were recorded for this clonotype. DNA of the CDR3: TGCAGTGCTAGAGACCTTCAGGCGATATTTAATTCACCCCTCCACTTT. Residues: CSARDLQAIFNSPLHF. The chain links TRBV20-1 to TRBJ1-6; D not resolved. The CDR3 is 16 residues long. Germline loops: CDR1 DFQATT, CDR2 SNEGSKA (reference sequence). V lost 0 bases, J lost 6 bases, and 15 bases lay in between.

V and J are TRBV12-3 or TRBV12-4 and TRBJ1-3, with a weak D call TRBD1 (5 bases). CDR3 length: 14 amino acids. Trimming stripped 6 bases from V and 3 bases from J, with 12 bases between. CDR3 sequence (DNA): TGTGCCAGCAGCTCGATGACAGTTGGAAACACCATATATTTT. Protein: CASSSMTVGNTIYF.

A few counts support this clonotype. The V call is TRBV12-3 or TRBV12-4, the J call TRBJ2-3; 9 bases fit TRBD2. Trimming cost V 1 base and J 2 bases; bases outside gene matches: 10. The CDR3 has 18 residues. In DNA form, the CDR3 reads TGTGCCAGCAGTTTAGAGTTGAGTAGCGGGAGACTCACAGATACGCAGTATTTT. Residues: CASSLELSSGRLTDTQYF.

The table lists this clonotype with many counts. The rearrangement uses TRBV3-1 and TRBJ2-4; 8 bases are a match to TRBD2. V gave up 0 bases and J gave up 9 bases; unmatched junction bases: 7. This CDR3 is built from 15 residues. The germline V gene has CDR1 LGHDT and CDR2 YNNKEL (reference sequence). Here the CDR3 reads CASSQDAAGGGIQYF. DNA of the CDR3: TGTGCCAGCAGCCAAGATGCGGCGGGAGGAGGCATTCAGTACTTC.

This clonotype was detected many times. The chain employs TRBV18 and TRBJ1-3; maybe TRBD1 (5 bases). The CDR3 extends over 13 amino acids. The germline V and J ends were trimmed by 3 bases and 5 bases, with 8 bases remaining between them. Per germline, CDR1 KGHSH and CDR2 LQKENI. CDR3 protein: CASSPGDRNTIYF. CDR3 DNA sequence: TGTGCCAGCTCACCGGGGGATCGAAACACCATATATTTT.